Listed below are T cell receptor beta chains from one sample, sequenced in a study of CD8+CD57+ T cells in acquired aplastic anemia. TCRdb re-derived calls from the reads in MiXCR, one entry per CDR3 protein. Among 42,000 or so distinct CDR3 sequences, 68% were seen once, and the ten largest hold about a quarter. Input material: sorted CD4+, CD8+, or CD8+CD57+ T cells (not recorded which) from PBMCs. Every receptor here comes from a human donor in good health, serving as a control. Each CDR3 is given with its conserved first and last residue. Each record gives: V gene, D gene, clone size, J gene, CDR3 protein, CDR3 DNA. The D gene is left open where the match is weak. Size tells how often a clone was seen (once, few, many) or the class of an expanded clone, and some rows leave it out.

TRBV7-9,-,medium-sized,TRBJ2-1,CASSSPSNTNNEQFF,TGTGCCAGCAGTTCCCCTAGCAATACAAACAATGAGCAGTTCTTC
TRBV19,TRBD1,once,TRBJ1-6,CASRPGDRGSYNSPLHF,TGTGCCAGTAGACCGGGAGACAGGGGATCCTATAATTCACCCCTCCACTTT
TRBV7-8,TRBD1,-,TRBJ2-1,CASSLVGTGDVQFF,TGTGCCAGCAGCTTAGTTGGTACAGGGGATGTCCAGTTCTTC
TRBV5-6,-,many,TRBJ2-2,CASSPGPSGELFF,TGTGCCAGCAGCCCCGGACCTTCCGGGGAGCTGTTTTTT
TRBV10-3,-,-,TRBJ2-7,CAISEMSGGIYEQYF,TGTGCCATCAGTGAGATGAGTGGGGGAATCTACGAGCAGTACTTC
TRBV10-1,TRBD2,-,TRBJ2-1,CASGRDYELRSEQFF,TGCGCCAGCGGCCGGGACTATGAGCTTCGTAGCGAGCAGTTCTTC
TRBV7-9,-,-,TRBJ2-7,CASSKLAESSYEQYF,TGTGCCAGCAGCAAATTGGCAGAGAGCTCCTACGAGCAGTACTTC
TRBV19,TRBD2,-,TRBJ2-7,CASSPLSKGGSGYEQYF,TGTGCCAGTAGTCCCCTGAGTAAAGGCGGGAGTGGGTACGAGCAGTACTTC
TRBV19,-,-,TRBJ2-2,CASSSLGGGGELFF,TGTGCCAGTAGTAGCCTAGGAGGTGGCGGGGAGCTGTTTTTT
TRBV9,-,-,TRBJ2-7,CASSPTGASYEQYF,TGTGCCAGCAGCCCCACGGGGGCCTCCTACGAGCAGTACTTC
TRBV7-6,-,-,TRBJ1-1,CASSFPNTEAFF,TGTGCCAGCAGCTTTCCGAACACTGAAGCTTTCTTT
TRBV10-3,-,-,TRBJ2-5,CAISELGDQQETQYF,TGTGCCATCAGTGAACTAGGAGATCAGCAAGAGACCCAGTACTTC
TRBV6-4,TRBD1,-,TRBJ2-1,CASSVSQGVFF,TGTGCCAGCAGTGTCAGTCAGGGGGTGTTCTTC
TRBV12-3/TRBV12-4,-,-,TRBJ1-6,CASRATGGVNSPLHF,TGTGCCAGCAGGGCGACAGGTGGGGTTAATTCACCCCTCCACTTT
TRBV20-1,TRBD2,-,TRBJ2-7,CSATLGEGRRQYF,TGCAGTGCCACCTTGGGGGAGGGGCGGAGGCAGTACTTC
TRBV11-2,TRBD1,-,TRBJ1-5,CASSYPQGSNQPQHF,TGTGCCAGCAGTTACCCACAGGGGAGCAATCAGCCCCAGCATTTT
TRBV10-2,TRBD2,once,TRBJ2-5,CASSPSGGQRTQYF,TGCGCCAGCAGTCCTAGCGGGGGCCAACGGACCCAGTACTTC
TRBV6-4,-,-,TRBJ2-2,CASSDSAGGDTRELFF,TGTGCCAGTAGTGACTCAGCAGGGGGGGACACCCGGGAGCTGTTTTTT
TRBV7-9,TRBD1,-,TRBJ1-2,CASSLPTGGDGYTF,TGTGCCAGCAGCTTACCGACAGGGGGTGATGGCTACACCTTC
TRBV5-6,-,once,TRBJ2-5,CASSLAVGETQYF,TGTGCCAGCAGCTTGGCTGTCGGGGAAACCCAGTACTTT
TRBV4-1,-,many,TRBJ1-2,CASSQGGAGLDYGYTF,TGCGCCAGCAGCCAAGGGGGGGCAGGGTTAGATTATGGCTACACCTTC
TRBV15,TRBD2,-,TRBJ2-3,CATSRRLAGVTDTQYF,TGTGCCACCAGCAGACGACTAGCGGGGGTCACAGATACGCAGTATTTT
TRBV29-1,TRBD2,-,TRBJ2-3,CSVTSGVDTDTQYF,TGCAGCGTGACTAGCGGGGTTGACACAGATACGCAGTATTTT
TRBV25-1,-,-,TRBJ1-3,CARERGGGTGNTIYF,TGTGCTAGAGAGCGGGGGGGAGGGACTGGAAACACCATATATTTT
TRBV25-1,TRBD1,few,TRBJ2-7,CASRQQGVGNEQYF,TGTGCCAGCAGGCAGCAGGGGGTGGGAAACGAGCAGTACTTC
TRBV10-3,-,-,TRBJ1-5,CAISESASNQPQHF,TGTGCCATCAGTGAGTCGGCGAGCAATCAGCCCCAGCATTTT
TRBV19,TRBD1,-,TRBJ1-2,CASSDPGDRVYGYTF,TGTGCCAGTAGTGACCCCGGAGACAGGGTGTATGGCTACACCTTC
TRBV29-1,-,-,TRBJ2-1,CSVEVRYNEQFF,TGCAGCGTTGAAGTGAGGTACAATGAGCAGTTCTTC
TRBV9,TRBD2,-,TRBJ2-7,CASSVEAGTTYEQYF,TGTGCCAGCAGCGTAGAGGCAGGGACTACCTACGAGCAGTACTTC
TRBV25-1,TRBD1,-,TRBJ1-4,CASGDRPNEKLFF,TGTGCCAGCGGGGACAGGCCGAATGAAAAACTGTTTTTT
TRBV7-6,-,-,TRBJ2-7,CASSLDPAGVMQYF,TGTGCCAGCAGCTTAGATCCGGCAGGGGTTATGCAGTACTTC
TRBV20-1,-,many,TRBJ1-5,CSARKSNQPQHF,TGCAGTGCTAGGAAGAGCAATCAGCCCCAGCATTTT
TRBV11-2,TRBD1,-,TRBJ1-1,CASSPRAGGSAFF,TGTGCCAGCAGCCCCAGGGCAGGGGGCTCGGCTTTCTTT
TRBV10-2,TRBD2,-,TRBJ2-3,CASSESRAGGPSDTQYF,TGCGCCAGCAGTGAGTCGAGAGCGGGGGGGCCCTCAGATACGCAGTATTTT
TRBV5-6,TRBD1,-,TRBJ1-1,CASSWGQGWPEAFF,TGTGCCAGCAGCTGGGGACAGGGTTGGCCTGAAGCTTTCTTT
TRBV6-1,-,-,TRBJ2-7,CASSPSYTSYEQYF,TGTGCCAGCAGTCCCAGTTACACGTCCTACGAGCAGTACTTC
TRBV29-1,TRBD1,-,TRBJ2-5,CSVEDLQGVETQYF,TGCAGCGTTGAAGATCTACAGGGGGTAGAGACCCAGTACTTC
TRBV10-3,-,-,TRBJ2-7,CAINHSAGGGGQYF,TGTGCCATCAACCACTCGGCAGGAGGAGGAGGGCAGTACTTC
TRBV7-9,-,-,TRBJ2-7,CASSSTGLVYEQYF,TGTGCCAGCAGCTCGACAGGACTAGTCTACGAGCAGTACTTC
TRBV7-2,-,-,TRBJ2-3,CASSSHLADTQYF,TGTGCCAGCAGCTCGCACTTAGCAGATACGCAGTATTTT
TRBV6-2/TRBV6-3,TRBD1,many,TRBJ2-7,CASSETGFNYEQYF,TGTGCCAGCAGCGAGACAGGGTTCAACTACGAGCAGTACTTC
TRBV6-2/TRBV6-3,-,many,TRBJ1-1,CASKGNRAVNTEAFF,TGTGCCAGCAAGGGTAATAGGGCGGTGAACACTGAAGCTTTCTTT
TRBV15,-,-,TRBJ1-1,CATLADRGGTEAFF,TGTGCCACCCTAGCAGACCGGGGGGGCACTGAAGCTTTCTTT
TRBV10-3,-,once,TRBJ2-7,CAISRNSYEQYF,TGTGCCATCAGCAGGAATTCGTACGAGCAGTACTTC
TRBV10-3,TRBD2,-,TRBJ2-7,CASSRLAGAYEQYF,TGTGCCAGCAGCCGACTAGCGGGGGCCTACGAGCAGTACTTC
TRBV6-1,-,-,TRBJ2-7,CASISPAQPYEQYF,TGTGCCAGCATCTCTCCCGCACAACCCTACGAGCAGTACTTC
TRBV2,-,few,TRBJ2-7,CASRVASYEQYF,TGTGCCAGCAGGGTGGCCTCCTACGAGCAGTACTTC
TRBV19,TRBD1,-,TRBJ2-7,CASSRQGIYEQYF,TGTGCCAGTAGCCGACAGGGGATCTACGAGCAGTACTTC
TRBV15,-,-,TRBJ2-3,CATSAWGRITDTQYF,TGTGCCACCAGCGCGTGGGGCAGGATCACAGATACGCAGTATTTT
TRBV7-6,-,-,TRBJ1-1,CASSLAGWGGTEAFF,TGTGCCAGCAGCTTAGCTGGGTGGGGAGGCACTGAAGCTTTCTTT
TRBV19,TRBD1,-,TRBJ1-6,CASSTGQGGHSPLHF,TGTGCCAGTAGCACCGGACAGGGAGGACATTCACCCCTCCACTTT
TRBV10-3,-,-,TRBJ1-1,CAISDLQLNTEAFF,TGTGCCATCAGTGATCTACAGCTGAACACTGAAGCTTTCTTT